The 7 T cell receptor beta chains below were found in one sample sequenced in a study of cytomegalovirus exposure and HLA in healthy donors. The PCR had 60 Vbeta and 13 Jbeta primers. Using immunoSEQ multiplex PCR, the repertoire was profiled, and TCRdb retains in-frame clones only, with some absent. The sample shows 200,000 or so clones, around 80% of them seen only once. Sequenced input: PBMCs. Receptors originate from a male donor in good health and CMV-seronegative.

For the CDR3, the DNA is TGTGCCAGCAGTGACTCGAACGGGAGGGCGGAGACCCAGTACTTC. Its protein is CASSDSNGRAETQYF. V usage is TRBV6-4 and J usage is TRBJ2-5, with 8 bases fitting TRBD2. Germline assignment: CDR1 MRHNA and CDR2 SNTAGT. V lost 0 bases and J lost 5; bases outside the gene matches: 5. CDR3 size: 15 residues.

This clone was seen a single time. The V call is TRBV19, the J call TRBJ1-3, with 8 bases lining up with TRBD1. The V and J ends lost 4 bases and 3 bases, in that order; junction bases with no gene match: 5. The germline V gene has CDR1 LNHDA and CDR2 SQIVND (reference sequence). The CDR3 runs to 15 residues. The CDR3 coding sequence is TGTGCCAGTAGTACGACAGGGGACGGTGGAAACACCATATATTTT. Translated, it gives CASSTTGDGGNTIYF.

The CDR3: CASSRLGTLSYEQYF. The CDR3 coding sequence is TGTGCCAGCAGCAGACTCGGGACACTTTCCTACGAGCAGTACTTC. The gene calls are TRBV13 and TRBJ2-7; TRBD1 might be the D (6 bases). This CDR3 has 15 amino acids. V lost 5 bases, J lost 1 base, and 15 bases lay in between. CDR1 is PRHDT and CDR2 is FYEKMQ in the germline V gene (reference sequence).

This chain links TRBV2 with TRBJ2-7, with D possibly TRBD1 on 6 matching bases. CDR1 and CDR2 from the germline V gene are SNHLY and FYNNEI. The germline V and J ends were trimmed by 4 bases and 3 bases, with 10 bases remaining between them. The CDR3 runs to 13 residues. CDR3 residues: CASSGRDNYEQYF. Written as DNA, the CDR3 is TGTGCCAGCAGTGGCCGGGACAACTACGAGCAGTACTTC.

This clone occurred once. The chain uses TRBV5-1 and TRBJ1-5, with TRBD1 as a possible D gene (6 bases). This CDR3 has 17 amino acids. The ends were cut back, 5 bases at V and 3 bases at J, with 21 bases in the middle. CDR1 is SGHRS and CDR2 is YFSETQ in the germline V gene. CDR3 DNA sequence: TGCGCCAGCAGAACTGACAGGCACGGAGGTGACAATCAGCCCCAGCATTTT. It yields the protein CASRTDRHGGDNQPQHF. The variable domain in full, with the rest retrieved from reference TRBV5-1 and TRBJ1-5, is KAGVTQTPRYLIKTRGQQVTLSCSPISGHRSVSWYQQTPGQGLQFLFEYFSETQRNKGNFPGRFSGRQFSNSRSEMNVSTLELGDSALYLCASRTDRHGGDNQPQHFGDGTRLSIL.

The rearrangement joins TRBV5-6 to TRBJ1-3, with D hard to call. The V and J ends lost 1 base and 8 bases respectively, with 10 bases between them. The CDR3 loop spans 13 amino acids. The germline gives CDR1 SGHDT, CDR2 YYEEEE. Here the CDR3 DNA reads TGTGCCAGCAGCTTGTACGGGGTAGACACCATATATTTT. Its protein is CASSLYGVDTIYF.

The genes are TRBV6-4 and TRBJ2-3; 7 positions match TRBD2. Germline V gives CDR1 MRHNA, CDR2 SNTAGT. The CDR3 runs to 16 residues. Germline trimming cut 6 bases from V and 1 base from J; bases unmatched to any gene: 10. Here the CDR3 DNA reads TGTGCCAGCAGCCGAAATGGGCTAGCGGGCACAGATACGCAGTATTTT. This codes for CASSRNGLAGTDTQYF.